This T cell receptor (beta chain) was documented in a study of cytomegalovirus exposure and HLA in healthy donors. Notes on this clone: Its antigen is unidentified. Germline is not matched at one junction end, which may reflect a read error.

Assay used: immunoSEQ multiplex PCR; TCRdb lists only in-frame clones, some missing. The sample includes about 170,000 clones, 86% seen only once; the top ten take approximately 2.5%. This CDR3 spans 12 amino acids. The germline CDR1 and CDR2 sequences are SGHTA and FQGNSA. Study-level findings and limits: The study found most TCR sequences rare, yet found some public TCRs in many donors. The classifier, whose performance was assessed in both the original and validation cohorts, reportedly diagnosed cytomegalovirus status with high specificity and sensitivity. Cytomegalovirus association was listed for 164 TCR beta chains.

The chain uses TRBV7-2 and TRBJ2-7; 11 nucleotides match TRBD2. Sample: PBMCs. This TCR was recovered from a man between 18 and 29 years old in good health and CMV-seropositive. As DNA, the CDR3 is TGTGCCAGCAGCCCGTCTAGCGGGGGGCCCCACTTC. Translating it yields CASSPSSGGPHF.